This T cell receptor (beta chain) was found in a study of blood T cell repertoires in COVID-19. Overall study: The United States, Italy and Spain provided the acute and convalescent COVID-19 samples. PBMCs, B-cell-depleted T cells, or T cells were the source of the cDNA or gDNA that made up the material.

Seattle patients were enrolled during active infection and followed longitudinally. Original analysis: Estimates of nucleated cell counts were drawn from the amplification of reference gene primers. TCRdb's copy holds only in-frame clones and misses some; the assay was immunoSEQ multiplex PCR. D and trimming come from the DNA, and the V and J calls and clone size come from that table. In the table there are 55,000 to 65,000 clones, around four fifths of which are singletons. Germline CDR1 and CDR2: SGHRS and YFSETQ. The CDR3 consists of 13 residues. Between the trimmed V and J ends, which lost 4 bases and 3 bases, there was a span of 11 bases.

This receptor was obtained from a man aged 55 to 70 with COVID-19, enrolled during active disease. The rearrangement uses TRBV5-1 and TRBJ2-7; TRBD2 is a possible D gene (5 bases). The sample was peripheral blood. The CDR3 spells CASSPGKGYEQYF. The CDR3 coding sequence is TGCGCCAGCAGCCCGGGGAAGGGCTACGAGCAGTACTTC.